The 24 T cell receptor beta chains below come from one sample, sequenced in a study of T-cell memory formation after mild COVID-19. TCRdb processed the 5' RACE reads anew with MiXCR; each CDR3 protein has one entry. The repertoire consists of about 260,000 distinct CDR3 sequences, with less than 9.5% occurring once and the leading ten covering less than 25%. The material sequenced was PBMCs or a T cell subset sorted from them (not recorded which). The receptors derive from a man younger than 35 who had mild COVID-19 (a few samples of this study predate the infection). Cell type and time point are not known.

The chain employs TRBV12-3 or TRBV12-4 and TRBJ2-2, with D unresolved. Between the trimmed V and J ends, which lost 6 bases and 3 bases, there was a span of 8 bases. The CDR3 has 13 residues. The CDR3 protein is CASRRLHTGELFF. The DNA of the CDR3 is TGTGCCAGCAGGCGACTTCACACCGGGGAGCTGTTTTTT.

This clonotype was detected a few times. The gene calls are TRBV18 and TRBJ1-5, with D maybe TRBD1 (6 bases). Germline V gene lookup returns CDR1 KGHSH and CDR2 LQKENI. There are 17 residues in the CDR3. Trimming shortened V by 2 bases and J by 2 bases, and 16 bases separated the two germline ends. The CDR3 bases are TGTGCCAGCTCACCAAGGACTGGGGGCGTGGGCAATCAGCCCCAGCATTTT. Its protein product is CASSPRTGGVGNQPQHF.

The chain couples TRBV7-2 to TRBJ2-3; TRBD2 agrees at 8 bases. This CDR3 contains 19 residues. The J segment lost 4 bases and the V segment lost 4 bases, leaving 19 bases of the junction unmatched. Germline loops: CDR1 SGHTA, CDR2 FQGNSA. This chain's CDR3 is CASSSRVLGFSGGADTQYF. The CDR3 bases are TGTGCCAGCAGCTCACGAGTCCTGGGGTTCTCCGGGGGGGCAGATACGCAGTATTTT.

This sequence joins TRBV28 and TRBJ2-1; no clear D. Germline values: CDR1 MDHEN, CDR2 SYDVKM. With 1 base removed from V and 8 bases from J, the gap between germline ends came to 9 bases. The length of the CDR3 is 13 residues. CDR3 bases: TGTGCCAGCAGTTTATACGCTAACCATGAGCAGTTCTTC. Protein product: CASSLYANHEQFF.

This clonotype was detected a few times. V usage is TRBV29-1 and J usage is TRBJ1-1; D unclear. V was shortened by 3 bases and J by 11 bases, with 4 bases between the two germline ends. The germline CDR1 and CDR2 sequences are SQVTM and ANQGSEA. CDR3 size: 8 residues. The CDR3 loop is CSVDRAFF. The CDR3 DNA is TGCAGCGTTGATAGGGCTTTCTTT.

This clonotype was recorded a few times. J is TRBJ2-7 and V is TRBV6-5; D perhaps matches TRBD2 (5 bases). This CDR3 region has 13 residues. V was pared by 5 bases and J by 1 base, with 9 bases between. Germline V gene data show CDR1 as MNHEY and CDR2 as SVGAGI. In DNA, the CDR3 is TGTGCCAGCAGTAACGGGAAGTCCTACGAGCAGTACGTC. Translated, it gives CASSNGKSYEQYV.

This clonotype has just one count. The genes are TRBV7-2 and TRBJ1-2; 10 bases are a match to TRBD1. The CDR3 has 15 amino acids. Losses at the gene ends were 5 bases for V and 4 bases for J; bases not matched to a gene: 7. Germline V gives CDR1 SGHTA, CDR2 FQGNSA. In DNA, the CDR3 is TGTGCCAGCAGCCGAAGCCGGGACAGGGGCTATGGCTACACCTTC. Translated: CASSRSRDRGYGYTF.

This clonotype has just a few counts. The chain employs TRBV7-2 and TRBJ1-1; unclear D gene. V was shortened by 4 bases and J by 5 bases, with 11 bases between the two germline ends. Germline values: CDR1 SGHTA, CDR2 FQGNSA. The CDR3 spans 13 residues. The CDR3 sequence: CASSSTPHTEAFF. The CDR3 coding sequence is TGTGCCAGCAGCTCCACCCCGCATACTGAAGCTTTCTTT.

This clonotype has more than one count but fewer than ten. V and J are TRBV27 and TRBJ1-2; D might be TRBD1 (5 bases). Germline values: CDR1 MNHEY, CDR2 SMNVEV (reference sequence). This CDR3 is 15 amino acids long. V was pared by 2 bases and J by 7 bases, with 17 bases between. CDR3 region: CASSLRRGWESGYTF. Written as DNA, the CDR3 is TGTGCCAGCAGTTTAAGGAGGGGTTGGGAATCTGGCTACACCTTC.

This clonotype came up a few times. The chain links TRBV29-1 to TRBJ2-7; the match to TRBD1 covers 8 bases. Germline CDR1 reads SQVTM; CDR2 reads ANQGSEA. The CDR3 has 13 amino acids. V shed 6 bases, J shed 9 bases, and the junction held 13 bases outside the gene matches. CDR3 sequence reads: CSVRDRRPEGQYV. The CDR3 coding sequence is TGCAGCGTCCGGGACAGGCGTCCCGAAGGGCAGTACGTC.

This clonotype was picked up a small number of times. In DNA, the CDR3 is TGTGCCAGCAGCCCCCAGTCTGGGGTGGAGGCGGATACGCAGTATTTT. It yields the protein CASSPQSGVEADTQYF. The chain is built from TRBV3-1 and TRBJ2-3; possible D gene TRBD2, 5 bases. This CDR3 is built from 16 residues. V lost 4 bases, J lost 6 bases, and 20 bases lay in between. Germline CDR1 is LGHDT and CDR2 is YNNKEL (reference sequence).

There are a few counts of this clonotype. The chain uses TRBV4-2 and TRBJ1-3; no clear D gene. Germline values: CDR1 LGHNA, CDR2 YNFKEQ. Trimming shortened V by 0 bases and J by 4 bases, and 10 bases separated the two germline ends. CDR3 length: 15 residues. Here the CDR3 DNA reads TGTGCCAGCAGCCAAGAACGAGCCAGAGGAAACACCATATATTTT. It codes for CASSQERARGNTIYF.

Many counts were recorded for this clonotype. The chain couples TRBV6-2 or TRBV6-3 to TRBJ2-5, with D uncertain. V dropped 2 bases and J dropped 5 bases, with 12 bases sitting between them. Germline lookup yields CDR1 MNHEY and CDR2 SVGEGT. There are 14 residues in the CDR3. CDR3 protein: CASSYAGVQETQYF. The DNA of the CDR3 is TGTGCCAGCAGTTACGCAGGAGTCCAGGAGACCCAGTACTTC.

This clonotype was found a few times. The chain couples TRBV5-1 to TRBJ2-1, with D hard to call. The CDR3 is 15 amino acids. Deletions cut 2 bases from V and 5 bases from J, with 14 bases between. Germline V gene sequence: CDR1 SGHRS, CDR2 YFSETQ. CDR3 bases: TGCGCCAGCAGCTTTGATGCCATGATCAACAATGAGCAGTTCTTC. Amino acid sequence: CASSFDAMINNEQFF.

This clonotype was counted a few times. The CDR3 is CASSTGVGPYEQYV. As DNA, the CDR3 is TGTGCCAGTTCGACGGGGGTCGGTCCCTACGAGCAGTACGTC. The chain carries TRBV28 and TRBJ2-7; D is possibly TRBD2 (6 bases). The CDR3 spans 14 residues. Germline CDR1 and CDR2: MDHEN and SYDVKM. Trimming cost V 9 bases and J 2 bases, with 17 bases left between them.

The chain combines TRBV7-9 with TRBJ1-2; D remains ambiguous. The CDR3 length is 12 residues. The V gene's germline CDR1 is SEHNR and CDR2 FQNEAQ (reference sequence). Trimming stripped 5 bases from V and 8 bases from J, with 12 bases between. The CDR3 reads CASSPDFFGYTF. The CDR3, as DNA: TGTGCCAGCAGCCCCGACTTTTTCGGCTACACCTTC.

There are a few counts of this clonotype. The V and J genes are TRBV6-5 and TRBJ2-7; 15 nucleotides agree with TRBD2. CDR1 and CDR2 (germline): MNHEY, SVGAGI. The CDR3 consists of 17 residues. J was trimmed by 7 bases and V by 2 bases; bases with no gene match: 9. The CDR3 is CASSYHGLAGGPGEQYF. As DNA, the CDR3 is TGTGCCAGCAGTTACCACGGACTAGCGGGGGGGCCTGGAGAGCAGTACTTC.

In this sample, this clonotype turned up many times. The chain is built from TRBV6-5 and TRBJ1-6; D unresolved. The germline CDR1 and CDR2 sequences are MNHEY and SVGAGI. CDR3 length: 13 amino acids. V dropped 6 bases and J dropped 8 bases, with 11 bases sitting between them. CDR3 sequence reads: CASREKLDSPLHF. In DNA form, the CDR3 reads TGTGCCAGCAGGGAGAAATTGGATTCACCCCTCCACTTT.

This clonotype was counted ten times or more. V is TRBV5-1 and J is TRBJ1-1; D unresolved. The V end lost 3 bases, the J end lost 5 bases, and 11 bases lay between the germline ends. The CDR3 consists of 13 residues. Germline CDR1 SGHRS, CDR2 YFSETQ. CDR3 region: CASSSPTGTEAFF. The CDR3 DNA sequence: TGCGCCAGCAGCTCTCCGACCGGTACTGAAGCTTTCTTT.

The chain recombines TRBV5-1 with TRBJ2-3, with D hard to call. V gave up 10 bases and J gave up 1 base, with 16 bases separating them. The CDR3 consists of 14 residues. CDR1 and CDR2 from the germline V gene are SGHRS and YFSETQ. This CDR3 reads CAATTQVGTDTQYF. The CDR3 DNA follows: TGCGCCGCGACCACCCAGGTGGGCACAGATACGCAGTATTTT.

The chain links TRBV5-1 to TRBJ1-2, with D maybe TRBD1 (6 bases). This CDR3 has 15 residues. Trimming cost V 4 bases and J 2 bases, with 15 bases left between them. Germline assignment: CDR1 SGHRS and CDR2 YFSETQ. The CDR3 nucleotides are TGCGCCAGCAGCGTTGCGGGACATGCCAACTATGGCTACACCTTC. Encoded protein: CASSVAGHANYGYTF.

This clonotype was seen only a few times. The CDR3 DNA follows: TGTGCCAGCAGCTTGGGAACTTCCGGGTTCTCACCCCTCCACTTT. Translation: CASSLGTSGFSPLHF. The J gene is TRBJ1-6, the V gene TRBV5-6, with unresolved D. The CDR3 has 15 residues. Trimming took off 0 bases at V and 10 bases at J, with 14 bases between the two ends. CDR1 is SGHDT, CDR2 YYEEEE, per germline.

This clonotype was seen more than once but under ten times. V is TRBV29-1 and J is TRBJ2-3; a weak D match, TRBD1 (5 bases). Germline V gene data show CDR1 as SQVTM and CDR2 as ANQGSEA. V lost 7 bases to trimming and J lost 6 bases, with 20 bases between them. This CDR3 region has 14 residues. The CDR3 DNA sequence: TGCAGCGGAGAGTTCAGGGATGGGATGGATACGCAGTATTTT. It yields the protein CSGEFRDGMDTQYF.

Ten or more counts support this clonotype. The gene calls are TRBV7-9 and TRBJ2-5; tentatively, D is TRBD2 (6 bases). This CDR3 spans 15 amino acids. V lost 5 bases to trimming and J lost 2 bases, with 15 bases between them. Germline V gene sequence: CDR1 SEHNR, CDR2 FQNEAQ (reference sequence). The CDR3 loop reads CASSPVGSIQETQYF. CDR3 nucleotides: TGTGCCAGCAGCCCTGTCGGGAGCATACAAGAGACCCAGTACTTC.